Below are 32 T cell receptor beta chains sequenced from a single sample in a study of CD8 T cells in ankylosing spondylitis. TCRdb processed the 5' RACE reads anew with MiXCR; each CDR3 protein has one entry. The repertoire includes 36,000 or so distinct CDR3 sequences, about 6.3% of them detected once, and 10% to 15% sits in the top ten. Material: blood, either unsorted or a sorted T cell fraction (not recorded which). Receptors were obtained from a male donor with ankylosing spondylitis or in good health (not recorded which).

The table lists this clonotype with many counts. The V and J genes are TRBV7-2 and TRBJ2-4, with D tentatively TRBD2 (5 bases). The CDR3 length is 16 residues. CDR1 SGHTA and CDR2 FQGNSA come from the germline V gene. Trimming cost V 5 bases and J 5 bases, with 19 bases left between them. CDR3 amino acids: CASSPARTRGQNIQYF. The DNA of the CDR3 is TGTGCCAGCAGCCCCGCTCGGACTCGCGGGCAAAACATTCAGTACTTC. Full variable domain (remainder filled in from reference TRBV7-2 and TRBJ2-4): GAGVSQSPSNKVTEKGKDVELRCDPISGHTALYWYRQSLGQGLEFLIYFQGNSAPDKSGLPSDRFSAERTGGSVSTLTIQRTQQEDSAVYLCASSPARTRGQNIQYFGAGTRLSVL.

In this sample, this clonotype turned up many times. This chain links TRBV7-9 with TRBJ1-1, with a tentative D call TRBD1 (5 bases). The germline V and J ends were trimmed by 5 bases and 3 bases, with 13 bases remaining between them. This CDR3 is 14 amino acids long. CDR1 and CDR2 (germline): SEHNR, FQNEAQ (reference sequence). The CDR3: CASSPGAGYTEAFF. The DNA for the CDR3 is TGTGCCAGCAGCCCCGGGGCGGGGTACACTGAAGCTTTCTTT.

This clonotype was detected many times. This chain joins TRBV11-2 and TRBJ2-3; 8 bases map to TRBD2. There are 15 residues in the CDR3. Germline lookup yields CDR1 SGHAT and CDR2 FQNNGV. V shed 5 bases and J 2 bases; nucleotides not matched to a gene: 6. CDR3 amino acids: CASSRGGEYTDTQYF. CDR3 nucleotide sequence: TGTGCCAGCAGCCGGGGGGGGGAATACACAGATACGCAGTATTTT.

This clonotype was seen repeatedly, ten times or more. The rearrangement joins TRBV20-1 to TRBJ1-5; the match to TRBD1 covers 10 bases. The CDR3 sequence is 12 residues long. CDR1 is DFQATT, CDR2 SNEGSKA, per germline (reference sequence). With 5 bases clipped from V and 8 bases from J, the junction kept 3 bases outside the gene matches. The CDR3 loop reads CSAGQGDEPQHF. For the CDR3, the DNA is TGCAGTGCTGGACAGGGGGATGAGCCCCAGCATTTT.

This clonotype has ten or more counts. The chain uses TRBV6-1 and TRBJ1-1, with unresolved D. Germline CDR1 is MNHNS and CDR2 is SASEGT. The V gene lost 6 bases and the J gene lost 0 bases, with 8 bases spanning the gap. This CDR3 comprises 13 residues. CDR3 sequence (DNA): TGTGCCAGCAGCGCAACTATGAACACTGAAGCTTTCTTT. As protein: CASSATMNTEAFF.

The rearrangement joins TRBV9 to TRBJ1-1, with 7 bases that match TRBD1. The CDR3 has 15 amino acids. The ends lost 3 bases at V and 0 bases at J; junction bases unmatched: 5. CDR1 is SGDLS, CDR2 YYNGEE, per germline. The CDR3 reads CASSGEGAMNTEAFF. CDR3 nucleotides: TGTGCCAGCAGCGGGGAGGGGGCAATGAACACTGAAGCTTTCTTT.

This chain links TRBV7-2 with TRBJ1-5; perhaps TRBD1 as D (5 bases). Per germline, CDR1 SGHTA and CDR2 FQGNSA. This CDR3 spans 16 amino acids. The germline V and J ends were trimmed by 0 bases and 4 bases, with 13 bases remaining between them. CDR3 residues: CASSLAWGSGNQPQHF. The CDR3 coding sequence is TGTGCCAGCAGCTTAGCGTGGGGGTCAGGGAATCAGCCCCAGCATTTT. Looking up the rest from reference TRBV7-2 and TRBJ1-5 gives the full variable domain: GAGVSQSPSNKVTEKGKDVELRCDPISGHTALYWYRQSLGQGLEFLIYFQGNSAPDKSGLPSDRFSAERTGGSVSTLTIQRTQQEDSAVYLCASSLAWGSGNQPQHFGDGTRLSIL.

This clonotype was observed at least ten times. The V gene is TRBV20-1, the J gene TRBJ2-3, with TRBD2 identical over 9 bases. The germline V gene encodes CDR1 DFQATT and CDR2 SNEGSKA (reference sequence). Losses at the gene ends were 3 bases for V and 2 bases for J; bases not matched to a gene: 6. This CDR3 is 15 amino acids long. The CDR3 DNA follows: TGCAGTGCTAGTGAGCTAGCGGGGACCACAGATACGCAGTATTTT. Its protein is CSASELAGTTDTQYF.

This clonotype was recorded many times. The CDR3 region is CAIRPGTALNTEAFF. CDR3 DNA: TGTGCCATCAGACCCGGGACAGCCCTGAACACTGAAGCTTTCTTT. The V call is TRBV10-3, the J call TRBJ1-1, with 7 positions matching TRBD1. The CDR3 sequence is 15 residues long. Germline V lookup: CDR1 ENHRY, CDR2 SYGVKD. J was trimmed by 0 bases and V by 6 bases; bases with no gene match: 7.

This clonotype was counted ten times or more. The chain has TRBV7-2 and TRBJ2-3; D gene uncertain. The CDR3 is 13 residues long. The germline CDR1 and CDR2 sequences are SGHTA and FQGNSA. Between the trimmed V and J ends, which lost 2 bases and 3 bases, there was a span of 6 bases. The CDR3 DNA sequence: TGTGCCAGCAGCTTACCAGGAACAGATACGCAGTATTTT. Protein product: CASSLPGTDTQYF.

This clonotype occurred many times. The CDR3 reads CASGQDNRLSGANVLTF. CDR3 nucleotides: TGCGCCAGCGGACAGGATAACCGCCTCTCTGGGGCCAACGTCCTGACTTTC. The chain couples TRBV5-1 to TRBJ2-6, with 7 positions matching TRBD1. Per the germline V gene, CDR1 is SGHRS and CDR2 is YFSETQ. This CDR3 is built from 17 residues. With 7 bases clipped from V and 0 bases from J, the junction kept 10 bases outside the gene matches.

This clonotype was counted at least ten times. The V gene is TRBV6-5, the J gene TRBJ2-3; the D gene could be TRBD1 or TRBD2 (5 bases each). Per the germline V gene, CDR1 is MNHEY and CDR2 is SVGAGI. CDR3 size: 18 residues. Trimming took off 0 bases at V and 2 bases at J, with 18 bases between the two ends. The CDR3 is CASSYSKRGPKNTDTQYF. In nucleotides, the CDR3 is TGTGCCAGCAGTTACTCGAAAAGGGGACCGAAGAACACAGATACGCAGTATTTT.

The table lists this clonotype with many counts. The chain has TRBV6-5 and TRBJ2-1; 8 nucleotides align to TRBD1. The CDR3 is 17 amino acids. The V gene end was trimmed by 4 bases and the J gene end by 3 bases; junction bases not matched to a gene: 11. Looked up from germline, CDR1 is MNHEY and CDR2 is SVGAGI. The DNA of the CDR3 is TGTGCCAGCAGTTTCGTCCTTCGGACAGGGTTCTACAATGAGCAGTTCTTC. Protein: CASSFVLRTGFYNEQFF.

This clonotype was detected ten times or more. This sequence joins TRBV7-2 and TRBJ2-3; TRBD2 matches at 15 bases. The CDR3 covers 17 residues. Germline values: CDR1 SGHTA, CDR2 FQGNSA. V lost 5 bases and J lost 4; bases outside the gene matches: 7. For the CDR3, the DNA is TGTGCCAGCAGCCAGCGGACTAGCGGGGGGGCATCAGATACGCAGTATTTT. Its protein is CASSQRTSGGASDTQYF. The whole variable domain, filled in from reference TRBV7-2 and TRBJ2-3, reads GAGVSQSPSNKVTEKGKDVELRCDPISGHTALYWYRQSLGQGLEFLIYFQGNSAPDKSGLPSDRFSAERTGGSVSTLTIQRTQQEDSAVYLCASSQRTSGGASDTQYFGPGTRLTVL.

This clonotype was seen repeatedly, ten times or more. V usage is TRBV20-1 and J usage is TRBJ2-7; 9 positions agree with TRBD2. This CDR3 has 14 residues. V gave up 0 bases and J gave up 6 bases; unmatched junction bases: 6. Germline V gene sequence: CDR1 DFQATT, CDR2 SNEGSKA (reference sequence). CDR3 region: CSARDRAGGREQYF. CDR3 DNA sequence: TGCAGTGCTAGAGATCGAGCGGGGGGCCGCGAGCAGTACTTC.

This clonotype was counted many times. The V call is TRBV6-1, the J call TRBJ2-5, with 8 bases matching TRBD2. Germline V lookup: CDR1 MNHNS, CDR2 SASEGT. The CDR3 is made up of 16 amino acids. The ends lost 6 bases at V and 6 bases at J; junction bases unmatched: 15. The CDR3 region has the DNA TGTGCCAGCAGGTCCAATAGCGGGGCGATTGGAAAGACCCAGTACTTC. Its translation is CASRSNSGAIGKTQYF.

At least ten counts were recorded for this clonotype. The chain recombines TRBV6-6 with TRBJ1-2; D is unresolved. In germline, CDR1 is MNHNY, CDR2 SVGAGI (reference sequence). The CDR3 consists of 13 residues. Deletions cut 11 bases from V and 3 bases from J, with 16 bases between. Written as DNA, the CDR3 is TGTGCCGCGGCCCTACAGTTTCACTATGGCTACACCTTC. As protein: CAAALQFHYGYTF.

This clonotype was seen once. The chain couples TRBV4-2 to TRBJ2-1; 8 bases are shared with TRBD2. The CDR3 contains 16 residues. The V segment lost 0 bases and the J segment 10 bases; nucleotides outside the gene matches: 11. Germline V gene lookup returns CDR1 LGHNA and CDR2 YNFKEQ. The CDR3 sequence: CASSQEGLVGLPEQFF. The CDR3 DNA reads TGTGCCAGCAGCCAAGAGGGACTAGTGGGACTGCCCGAGCAGTTCTTC.

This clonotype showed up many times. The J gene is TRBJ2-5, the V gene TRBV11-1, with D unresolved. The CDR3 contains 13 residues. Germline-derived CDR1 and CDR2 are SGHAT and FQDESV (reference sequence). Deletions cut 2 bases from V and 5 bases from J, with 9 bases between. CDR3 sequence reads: CASSLRKPETQYF. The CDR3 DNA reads TGTGCCAGCAGCTTAAGAAAGCCGGAGACCCAGTACTTC.

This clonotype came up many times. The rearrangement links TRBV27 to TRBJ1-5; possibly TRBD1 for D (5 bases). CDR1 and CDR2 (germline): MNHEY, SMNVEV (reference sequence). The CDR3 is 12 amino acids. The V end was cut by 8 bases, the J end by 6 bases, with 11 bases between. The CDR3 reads CASRRGGQPQHF. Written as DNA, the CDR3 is TGTGCCAGCCGCCGTGGGGGTCAGCCCCAGCATTTT.

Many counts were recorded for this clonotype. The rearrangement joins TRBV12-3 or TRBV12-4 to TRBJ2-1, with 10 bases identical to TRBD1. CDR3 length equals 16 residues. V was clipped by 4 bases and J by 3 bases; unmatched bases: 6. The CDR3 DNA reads TGTGCCAGCAGTTCAACTCGGACAGGGGGCTACAATGAGCAGTTCTTC. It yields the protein CASSSTRTGGYNEQFF.

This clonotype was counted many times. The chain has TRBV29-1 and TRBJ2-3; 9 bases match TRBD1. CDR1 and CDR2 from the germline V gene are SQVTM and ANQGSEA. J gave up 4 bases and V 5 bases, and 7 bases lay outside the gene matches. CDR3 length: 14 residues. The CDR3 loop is CSVRGQGLSDTQYF. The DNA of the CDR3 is TGCAGCGTTCGGGGACAGGGTCTCTCAGATACGCAGTATTTT.

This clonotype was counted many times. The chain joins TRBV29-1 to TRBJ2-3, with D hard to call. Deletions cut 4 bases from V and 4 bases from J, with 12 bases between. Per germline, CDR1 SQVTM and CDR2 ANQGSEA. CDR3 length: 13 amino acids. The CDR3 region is CSVVARHPDTQYF. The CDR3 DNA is TGCAGCGTTGTCGCTCGACATCCAGATACGCAGTATTTT.

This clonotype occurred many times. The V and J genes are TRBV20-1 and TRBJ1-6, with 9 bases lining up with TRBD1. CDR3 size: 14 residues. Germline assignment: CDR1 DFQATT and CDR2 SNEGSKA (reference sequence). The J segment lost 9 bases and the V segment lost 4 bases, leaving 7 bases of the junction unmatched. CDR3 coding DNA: TGCAGTGCTACGACAGGGGGTAATAGTTCACCCCTCCACTTT. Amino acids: CSATTGGNSSPLHF.

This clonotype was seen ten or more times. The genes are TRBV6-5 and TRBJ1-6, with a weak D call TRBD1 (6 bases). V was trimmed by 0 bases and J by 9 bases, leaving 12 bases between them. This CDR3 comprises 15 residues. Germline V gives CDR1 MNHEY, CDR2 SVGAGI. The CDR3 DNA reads TGTGCCAGCAGTTACTCCGGGCAGGGGAGTTCACCCCTCCACTTT. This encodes CASSYSGQGSSPLHF.

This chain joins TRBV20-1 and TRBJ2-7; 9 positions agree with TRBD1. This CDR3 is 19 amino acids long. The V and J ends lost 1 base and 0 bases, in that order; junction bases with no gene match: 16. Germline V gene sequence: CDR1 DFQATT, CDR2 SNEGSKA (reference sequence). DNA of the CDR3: TGCAGTGCTAGAGGTGACATTTTTGGGGACAGGGTGCCCTCCTACGAGCAGTACTTC. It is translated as CSARGDIFGDRVPSYEQYF.

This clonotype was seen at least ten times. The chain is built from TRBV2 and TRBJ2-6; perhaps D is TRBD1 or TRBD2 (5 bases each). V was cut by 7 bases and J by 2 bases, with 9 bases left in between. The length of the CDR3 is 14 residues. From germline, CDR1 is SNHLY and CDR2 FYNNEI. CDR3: CASTGTPGANVLTF. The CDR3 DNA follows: TGTGCCAGCACGGGGACGCCTGGGGCCAACGTCCTGACTTTC.

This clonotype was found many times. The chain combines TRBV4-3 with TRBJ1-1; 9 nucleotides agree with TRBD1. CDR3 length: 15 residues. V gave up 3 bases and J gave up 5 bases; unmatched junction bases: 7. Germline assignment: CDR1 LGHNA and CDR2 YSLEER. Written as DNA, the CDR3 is TGCGCCAGCAGCCAGGGGCAACAGGGGGCGACTGAAGCTTTCTTT. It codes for CASSQGQQGATEAFF.

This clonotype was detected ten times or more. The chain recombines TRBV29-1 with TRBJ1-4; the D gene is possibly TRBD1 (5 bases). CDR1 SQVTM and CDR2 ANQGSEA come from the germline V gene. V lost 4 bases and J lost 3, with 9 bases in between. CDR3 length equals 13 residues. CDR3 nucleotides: TGCAGCGTTGGGGGACGACCTAATGAAAAACTGTTTTTT. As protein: CSVGGRPNEKLFF.

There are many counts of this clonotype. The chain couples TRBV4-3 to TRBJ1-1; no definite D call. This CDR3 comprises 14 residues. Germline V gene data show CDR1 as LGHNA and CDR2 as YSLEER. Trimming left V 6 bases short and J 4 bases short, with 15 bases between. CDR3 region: CASSQHQHFTEAFF. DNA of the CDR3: TGCGCCAGCAGTCAACATCAACATTTCACTGAAGCTTTCTTT.

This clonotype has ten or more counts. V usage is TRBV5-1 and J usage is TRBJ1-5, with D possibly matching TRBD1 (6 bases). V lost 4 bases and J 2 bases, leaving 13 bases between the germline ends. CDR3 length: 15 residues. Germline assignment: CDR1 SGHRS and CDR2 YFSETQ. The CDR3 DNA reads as TGCGCCAGCAGCGAACAGGGAATGGGCAATCAGCCCCAGCATTTT. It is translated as CASSEQGMGNQPQHF.

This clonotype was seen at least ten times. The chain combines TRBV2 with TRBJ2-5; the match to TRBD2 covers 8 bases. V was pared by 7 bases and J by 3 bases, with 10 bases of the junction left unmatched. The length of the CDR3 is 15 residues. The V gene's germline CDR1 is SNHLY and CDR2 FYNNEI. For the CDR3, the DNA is TGTGCCAGCATCGCGGGGGGCATCCCAAAAGAGACCCAGTACTTC. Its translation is CASIAGGIPKETQYF.